This paragraph covers one T cell receptor (beta chain) sequence. These data come from a study of blood T cell repertoires in COVID-19. The wider study: T cells, B-cell-depleted T cells, or PBMCs supplied cDNA or gDNA.

Germline CDR1 SGHDN, CDR2 FVKESK. Trimming removed 4 bases from V and 5 bases from J; junction bases left unmatched: 10. The length of the CDR3 is 15 residues. The data were produced by immunoSEQ multiplex PCR, yet TCRdb's version contains in-frame clones alone and is incomplete. The repertoire has roughly 150,000 clones, approximately 84% of them found once; the top ten carry 5.6%. The receptor's source is a woman between 40 and 55 years old with acute COVID-19. The sample was PBMCs or T cells enriched from blood (not recorded which). The V gene is TRBV14, the J gene TRBJ2-7, with 8 bases matching TRBD1. CDR3 sequence: CASSPSRTGYNEQYF. In nucleotides, the CDR3 is TGTGCCAGCAGCCCTTCCCGGACAGGGTACAACGAGCAGTACTTC. Filled out from reference TRBV14 and TRBJ2-7, the complete variable domain reads EAGVTQFPSHSVIEKGQTVTLRCDPISGHDNLYWYRRVMGKEIKFLLHFVKESKQDESGMPNNRFLAERTGGTYSTLKVQPAELEDSGVYFCASSPSRTGYNEQYFGPGTRLTVT.